Listed below are T cell receptor beta chains from one sample, sequenced in a study of regulatory T cells in long-lasting Graves disease. TCRdb recomputed calls from the multiplex PCR reads with MiXCR, one row per CDR3 protein. The sample holds about 610,000 distinct CDR3 sequences; around 15% are singletons and the top ten take 12%. The data also belong to a second study, concerning T cells in Graves' hyperthyroidism and ophthalmopathy.

The source was peripheral blood mononuclear cells (PBMCs), collected at new diagnosis, from a patient treated with antithyroid drugs. These receptors all stem from a man in his late teens or twenties with Graves disease. Both conserved end residues are part of each CDR3. The order of the fields is CDR3 length, clone size, D gene, J gene, V gene, CDR3 DNA, CDR3 protein. The D gene is left open where the match is weak. Part of the rows lack a size; the others show once, few, many or a class for expanded clones.

14	NA	NA	TRBJ2-5	TRBV28	TGTGCCAGCAGTTCCCGGTTGGGGAGGGAGACCCAGTACTTC	CASSSRLGRETQYF
17	many	NA	TRBJ2-6	TRBV27	TGTGCCAGCAGTTCGACCCGAGGGGGATCTGGGGCCAACGTCCTGACTTTC	CASSSTRGGSGANVLTF
16	NA	NA	TRBJ2-2	TRBV30	TGTGCCTGGAGTGTCCTCCCGGTTATGAACACCGGGGAGCTGTTTTTT	CAWSVLPVMNTGELFF
12	many	NA	TRBJ1-4	TRBV30	TGTGCCTGGAGTACGACAGGATATGAGCTGTTTTTT	CAWSTTGYELFF
13	NA	NA	TRBJ2-7	TRBV25-1	TGTGCCAGCAGTGATGGGGCCACCTACGAGCAGTACTTC	CASSDGATYEQYF
17	many	TRBD2	TRBJ2-3	TRBV29-1	TGCAGCGTTGAAGGAGGGTTGCGGGAGCCTAGCACAGATACGCAGTATTTT	CSVEGGLREPSTDTQYF
14	few	NA	TRBJ2-1	TRBV29-1	TGCAGCAAATCAACGACAAGCTCCTACAATGAGCAGTTCTTC	CSKSTTSSYNEQFF
15	NA	NA	TRBJ1-1	TRBV11-2	TGTGCCAGCAGCTACGAGAGCTCCCGGAACACTGAAGCTTTCTTT	CASSYESSRNTEAFF
14	NA	TRBD1	TRBJ1-4	TRBV11-2	TGTGCCAGTAGTACCCGGGACAGGGGTGAAAAACTGTTTTTT	CASSTRDRGEKLFF
15	many	TRBD2	TRBJ2-3	TRBV28	TGTGCCAGCAGTTTCACGGGAGGAGCGGGAGATACGCAGTATTTT	CASSFTGGAGDTQYF
14	few	TRBD1	TRBJ2-5	TRBV24-1	TGTGCCACCAGTGAGCCGGGACAGCAAGAGACCCAGTACTTC	CATSEPGQQETQYF